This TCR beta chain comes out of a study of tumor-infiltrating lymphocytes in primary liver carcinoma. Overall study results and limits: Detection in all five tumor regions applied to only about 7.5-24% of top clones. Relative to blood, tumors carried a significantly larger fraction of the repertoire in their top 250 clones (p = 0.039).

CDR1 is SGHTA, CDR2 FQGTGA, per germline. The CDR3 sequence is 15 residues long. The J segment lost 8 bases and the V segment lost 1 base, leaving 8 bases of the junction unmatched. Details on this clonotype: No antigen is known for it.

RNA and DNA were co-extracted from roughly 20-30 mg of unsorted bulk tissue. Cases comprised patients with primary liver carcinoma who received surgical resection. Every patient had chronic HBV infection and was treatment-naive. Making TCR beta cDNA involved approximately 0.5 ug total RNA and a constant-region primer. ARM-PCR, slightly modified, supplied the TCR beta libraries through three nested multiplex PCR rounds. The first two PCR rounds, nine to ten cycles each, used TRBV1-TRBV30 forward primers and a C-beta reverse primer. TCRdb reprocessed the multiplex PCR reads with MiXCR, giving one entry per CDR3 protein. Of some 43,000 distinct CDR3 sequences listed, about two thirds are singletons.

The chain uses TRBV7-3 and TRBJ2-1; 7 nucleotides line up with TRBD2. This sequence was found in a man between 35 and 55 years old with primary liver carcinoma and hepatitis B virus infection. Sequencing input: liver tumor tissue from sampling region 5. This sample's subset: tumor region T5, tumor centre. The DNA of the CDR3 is TGTGCCAGCAGCTTAAGGGCGGGAGTCGAGGATGAGCAGTTCTTC. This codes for CASSLRAGVEDEQFF.